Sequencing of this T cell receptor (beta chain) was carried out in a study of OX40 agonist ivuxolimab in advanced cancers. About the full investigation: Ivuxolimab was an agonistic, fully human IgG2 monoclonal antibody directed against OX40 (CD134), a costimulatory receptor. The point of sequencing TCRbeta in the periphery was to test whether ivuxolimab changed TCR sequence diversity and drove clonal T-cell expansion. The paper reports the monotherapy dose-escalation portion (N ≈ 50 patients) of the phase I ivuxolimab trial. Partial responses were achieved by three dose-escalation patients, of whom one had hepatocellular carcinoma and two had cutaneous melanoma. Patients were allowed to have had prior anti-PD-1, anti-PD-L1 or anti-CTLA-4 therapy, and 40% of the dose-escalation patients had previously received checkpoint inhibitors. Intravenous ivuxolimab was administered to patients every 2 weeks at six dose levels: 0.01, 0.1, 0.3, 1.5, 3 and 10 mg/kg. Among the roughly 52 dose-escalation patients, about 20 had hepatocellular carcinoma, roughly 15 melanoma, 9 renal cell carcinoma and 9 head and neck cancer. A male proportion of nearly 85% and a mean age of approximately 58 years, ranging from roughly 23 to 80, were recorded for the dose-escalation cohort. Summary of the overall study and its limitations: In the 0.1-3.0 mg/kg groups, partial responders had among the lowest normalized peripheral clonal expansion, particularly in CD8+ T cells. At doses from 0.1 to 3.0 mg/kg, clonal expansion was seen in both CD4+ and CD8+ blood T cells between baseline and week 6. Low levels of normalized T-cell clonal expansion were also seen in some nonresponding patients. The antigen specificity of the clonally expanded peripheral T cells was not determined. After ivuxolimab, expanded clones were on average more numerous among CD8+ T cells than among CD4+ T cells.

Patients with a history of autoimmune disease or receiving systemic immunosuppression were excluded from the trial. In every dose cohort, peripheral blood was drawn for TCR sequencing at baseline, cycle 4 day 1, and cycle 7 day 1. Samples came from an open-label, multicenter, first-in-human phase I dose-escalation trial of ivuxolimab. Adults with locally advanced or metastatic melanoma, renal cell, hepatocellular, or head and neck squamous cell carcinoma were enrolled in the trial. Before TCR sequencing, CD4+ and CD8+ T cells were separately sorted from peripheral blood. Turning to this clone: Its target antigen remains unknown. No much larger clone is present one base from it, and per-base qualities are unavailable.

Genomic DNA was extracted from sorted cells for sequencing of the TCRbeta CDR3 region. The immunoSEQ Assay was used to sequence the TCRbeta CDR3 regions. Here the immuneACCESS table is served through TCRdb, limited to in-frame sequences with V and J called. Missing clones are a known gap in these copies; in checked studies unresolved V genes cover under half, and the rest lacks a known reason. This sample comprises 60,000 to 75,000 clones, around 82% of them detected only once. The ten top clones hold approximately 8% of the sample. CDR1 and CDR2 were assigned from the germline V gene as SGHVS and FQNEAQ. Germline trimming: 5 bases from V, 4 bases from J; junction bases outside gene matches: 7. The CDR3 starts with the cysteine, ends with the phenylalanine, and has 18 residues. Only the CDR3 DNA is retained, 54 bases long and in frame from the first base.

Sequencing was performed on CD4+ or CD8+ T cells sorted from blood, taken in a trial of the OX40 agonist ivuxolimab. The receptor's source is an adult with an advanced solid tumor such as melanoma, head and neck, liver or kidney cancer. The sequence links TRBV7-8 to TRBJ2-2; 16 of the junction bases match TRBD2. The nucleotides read TGTGCCAGCAGCCCGGGACTAGCGGGAGGGCCAGGCACCGGGGAGCTGTTTTTT. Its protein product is CASSPGLAGGPGTGELFF.